One and the same sample provided the 22 T cell receptor beta chains below, sequenced in a study of shared clonotypes between healthy human individuals (dated by TCRdb to 2020 to 2021). The library came from the immunoSEQ multiplex PCR assay. Here the immuneACCESS table is served through TCRdb, limited to in-frame sequences with V and J called. Missing clones are a known gap in these copies; in checked studies unresolved V genes cover under half, and the rest lacks a known reason. This sample holds hundreds of thousands of clones; 70% to 80% were observed only once. Jointly, the top ten make up about 13% of the sample. Sequencing was performed on PBMCs. These receptors were obtained from a woman in her thirties or forties in good health. Some clones in this sample may be carry-over from other donors' samples.

CDR3 DNA: TGTGCCGTGGCAGGGAGTAACTATGGCTACACCTTC. This codes for CAVAGSNYGYTF. The rearrangement uses TRBV30 and TRBJ1-2, with a weak D call TRBD1 (5 bases). The germline V gene encodes CDR1 GTSNPN and CDR2 SVGIG (reference sequence). V was trimmed by 8 bases and J by 1 base, leaving 11 bases between them. The CDR3 spans 12 residues.

The rearrangement joins TRBV6-1 to TRBJ2-7; TRBD2 agrees at 8 bases. This CDR3 region has 14 residues. The V and J ends lost 6 bases and 7 bases, in that order; junction bases with no gene match: 11. CDR1 and CDR2 (germline): MNHNS, SASEGT. The CDR3 DNA sequence: TGTGCCAGCAGCCGGAGCAGCGGGAGTTGGGAGCAGTACTTC. This translates into CASSRSSGSWEQYF.

In its sample, this clone was seen once. The chain recombines TRBV11-2 with TRBJ2-1, with a weak D call TRBD2 (5 bases). Trimming left V 6 bases short and J 3 bases short, with 15 bases between. The CDR3 loop spans 15 amino acids. Germline CDR1 and CDR2: SGHAT and FQNNGV. CDR3 loop: CASSSTTALYNEQFF. Here the CDR3 DNA reads TGTGCCAGCAGTTCGACTACCGCCCTCTACAATGAGCAGTTCTTC.

This clone was counted between two and nine times. This rearrangement joins TRBV19 to TRBJ2-7; 9 bases are a match to TRBD1. CDR1 is LNHDA and CDR2 is SQIVND in the germline V gene (reference sequence). V lost 6 bases to trimming and J lost 3 bases; unmatched junction nucleotides: 9. This CDR3 contains 15 residues. Here the CDR3 reads CASSTGTGTFYEQYF. The CDR3 nucleotides read TGTGCCAGTAGCACCGGGACAGGGACTTTCTACGAGCAGTACTTC.

The chain links TRBV5-1 to TRBJ2-2; 7 bases fit TRBD2. Germline CDR1 and CDR2: SGHRS and YFSETQ. The CDR3 runs to 15 residues. J lost 4 bases, V lost 0 bases, and 3 bases had no gene match. The CDR3 DNA reads TGCGCCAGCAGCTTGGGCGGGAGTGGCACCGGGGAGCTGTTTTTT. This gives the protein CASSLGGSGTGELFF.

This clone appeared a single time. This sequence joins TRBV29-1 and TRBJ2-1; D unclear. Deletions cut 3 bases from V and 7 bases from J, with 7 bases between. The length of the CDR3 is 11 residues. Germline V CDR1 and CDR2: SQVTM, ANQGSEA. This CDR3 is CSVDYGNEQFF. DNA for the CDR3: TGCAGCGTTGACTACGGAAATGAGCAGTTCTTC.

This chain connects TRBV18 to TRBJ2-1; D gene uncertain. The CDR3 has 15 amino acids. The V gene's germline CDR1 is KGHSH and CDR2 LQKENI. Deletions cut 6 bases from V and 0 bases from J, with 12 bases between. CDR3 residues: CASSWTTSSYNEQFF. CDR3 bases: TGTGCCAGCTCGTGGACCACGTCCTCCTACAATGAGCAGTTCTTC. The variable domain in full, with the rest retrieved from reference TRBV18 and TRBJ2-1, is NAGVMQNPRHLVRRRGQEARLRCSPMKGHSHVYWYRQLPEEGLKFMVYLQKENIIDESGMPKERFSAEFPKEGPSILRIQQVVRGDSAAYFCASSWTTSSYNEQFFGPGTRLTVL.

The chain employs TRBV30 and TRBJ1-5; 9 bases match TRBD1. The germline CDR1 and CDR2 sequences are GTSNPN and SVGIG (reference sequence). V lost 4 bases to trimming and J lost 2 bases; unmatched junction nucleotides: 9. The CDR3 is 16 residues long. The CDR3 coding sequence is TGTGCCTGGAACAACAGGGGGCGGCGGGGCAATCAGCCCCAGCATTTT. Translation: CAWNNRGRRGNQPQHF.

The chain recombines TRBV7-2 with TRBJ2-2; 11 positions match TRBD2. There are 15 residues in the CDR3. The trim removed 4 bases at V and 5 bases at J, leaving 3 bases unmatched. Germline V lookup: CDR1 SGHTA, CDR2 FQGNSA. CDR3 residues: CASSSSSGRTGELFF. CDR3 DNA: TGTGCCAGCAGCTCTTCTAGCGGGAGGACCGGGGAGCTGTTTTTT.

This chain joins TRBV7-9 and TRBJ2-7; 7 bases match TRBD2. V lost 2 bases, J lost 5 bases, and 15 bases stayed unmatched. Germline CDR1 and CDR2: SEHNR and FQNEAQ (reference sequence). The CDR3 is made up of 17 amino acids. The CDR3 DNA is TGTGCCAGCAGCTTACCGGTGAGCTCGGCGGGAGTCAACGAGCAGTACTTC. Protein product: CASSLPVSSAGVNEQYF.

The rearrangement joins TRBV5-1 to TRBJ2-3, with D maybe TRBD2 (5 bases). V gave up 0 bases and J gave up 1 base, with 12 bases separating them. Per germline, CDR1 SGHRS and CDR2 YFSETQ. The CDR3 is made up of 16 amino acids. This chain's CDR3 is CASSLDSGFGTDTQYF. CDR3 bases: TGCGCCAGCAGCTTGGATTCGGGATTCGGCACAGATACGCAGTATTTT.

The rearrangement links TRBV28 to TRBJ2-1; no clear D gene. The V end lost 5 bases, the J end lost 6 bases, and 14 bases lay between the germline ends. The CDR3 consists of 14 residues. Germline CDR1 reads MDHEN; CDR2 reads SYDVKM. The CDR3 nucleotides read TGTGCCAGCAGTCCCCAGATGGGATTCAATGAGCAGTTCTTC. Translating it yields CASSPQMGFNEQFF.

V is TRBV7-6 and J is TRBJ2-2; TRBD2 matches 9 bases. Germline CDR1 reads SGHVS; CDR2 reads FNYEAQ. V trimming: 3 bases; J trimming: 5 bases; junction bases outside the gene matches: 7. This CDR3 has 16 amino acids. The CDR3 protein is CASSFPGGRGTGELFF. The CDR3 region has the DNA TGTGCCAGCAGCTTCCCAGGCGGGAGGGGTACCGGGGAGCTGTTTTTT. The entire variable domain, with the rest obtained from reference TRBV7-6 and TRBJ2-2, is as follows: GAGVSQSPRYKVTKRGQDVALRCDPISGHVSLYWYRQALGQGPEFLTYFNYEAQQDKSGLPNDRFSAERPEGSISTLTIQRTEQRDSAMYRCASSFPGGRGTGELFFGEGSRLTVL.

This clone was seen more than once but under ten times. The CDR3 is CASSEGSYTEAFF. In DNA form, the CDR3 reads TGTGCCAGCAGTGAAGGCAGCTACACTGAAGCTTTCTTT. The chain joins TRBV2 to TRBJ1-1; D gene ambiguous. V was shortened by 1 base and J by 3 bases, with 6 bases between the two germline ends. The CDR3 loop spans 13 amino acids. Germline CDR1 SNHLY, CDR2 FYNNEI.

The V call is TRBV11-2, the J call TRBJ1-2; 7 nucleotides agree with TRBD1. The V and J ends lost 5 bases and 5 bases, in that order; junction bases with no gene match: 11. Germline-derived CDR1 and CDR2 are SGHAT and FQNNGV. This CDR3 is built from 15 residues. CDR3 loop: CASSPGGSQGYGYTF. The CDR3 DNA follows: TGTGCCAGCAGCCCAGGGGGGTCACAGGGGTATGGCTACACCTTC. The full variable domain, completed using reference TRBV11-2 and TRBJ1-2, is EAGVAQSPRYKIIEKRQSVAFWCNPISGHATLYWYQQILGQGPKLLIQFQNNGVVDDSQLPKDRFSAERLKGVDSTLKIQPAKLEDSAVYLCASSPGGSQGYGYTFGSGTRLTVV.

The chain couples TRBV4-1 to TRBJ2-7; 8 bases match TRBD1. CDR1 and CDR2 from the germline V gene are MGHRA and YSYEKL. This CDR3 is 13 amino acids long. The junction had 4 bases not matched to a gene; V was cut back by 4 bases and J by 5 bases. As DNA, the CDR3 is TGCGCCAGCAGCCCGACAGGGGTCAACGAGCAGTACTTC. Amino acids: CASSPTGVNEQYF.

The rearrangement uses TRBV28 and TRBJ2-2, with TRBD2 matching over 9 bases. Germline CDR1 MDHEN, CDR2 SYDVKM. V trimming: 8 bases; J trimming: 3 bases; junction bases outside the gene matches: 7. This CDR3 contains 15 residues. DNA of the CDR3: TGTGCCAGCGGTAGCGGGAGTAGGGACACCGGGGAGCTGTTTTTT. Protein product: CASGSGSRDTGELFF.

This chain connects TRBV7-2 to TRBJ2-7; 10 bases line up with TRBD2. Germline V lookup: CDR1 SGHTA, CDR2 FQGNSA. The trim removed 1 base at V and 2 bases at J, leaving 11 bases unmatched. This CDR3 region has 18 residues. Here the CDR3 DNA reads TGTGCCAGCAGCTTAGAGGGTAGCGGGAGGCATACCACCTACGAGCAGTACTTC. This codes for CASSLEGSGRHTTYEQYF.

This chain links TRBV28 with TRBJ2-7, with no clear D. Trimming left V 2 bases short and J 2 bases short, with 10 bases between. The CDR3 contains 14 residues. Germline CDR1 is MDHEN and CDR2 is SYDVKM. This chain's CDR3 is CASSLPTNPYEQYF. DNA of the CDR3: TGTGCCAGCAGTTTACCCACCAATCCCTACGAGCAGTACTTC.

The sample holds a few counts of this clone. The J gene is TRBJ2-2, the V gene TRBV5-1; 9 bases fit TRBD2. V dropped 1 base and J dropped 6; count of bases not matched to a gene: 4. Germline CDR1 SGHRS, CDR2 YFSETQ. This CDR3 contains 15 residues. The CDR3 spells CASSLLAGESGELFF. CDR3 DNA: TGCGCCAGCAGCTTGTTAGCGGGAGAGTCCGGGGAGCTGTTTTTT.

Remarks on this clone: Other DNA variants within this sample encode the same CDR3. The V call is TRBV2, the J call TRBJ2-3, with 10 bases fitting TRBD2. The CDR3 runs 15 residues. The V gene end was trimmed by 5 bases and the J gene end by 1 base; junction bases not matched to a gene: 3. In germline, CDR1 is SNHLY, CDR2 FYNNEI. CDR3 DNA sequence: TGTGCCAGCAGTCTCACTAGCGGGGGCACAGATACGCAGTATTTT. Protein: CASSLTSGGTDTQYF.

The chain has TRBV25-1 and TRBJ1-5; no definite D call. The CDR3 has 14 amino acids. V was clipped by 2 bases and J by 0 bases, with 5 bases between them. The germline gives CDR1 MGHDK, CDR2 SYGVNS. The DNA for the CDR3 is TGTGCCAGCAGTGAAGGTTATAGCAATCAGCCCCAGCATTTT. Translation gives CASSEGYSNQPQHF.